The 29 T cell receptor beta chains below come from one sample, sequenced in a study of blood T cell repertoires in COVID-19. Data came from immunoSEQ multiplex PCR; TCRdb stores just in-frame clones and leaves some out. The sample includes around 160,000 clones, roughly four fifths of them seen just once. The sample taken for sequencing was peripheral blood. The receptors originated from a human donor in a cohort sampled during active COVID-19.

The V and J genes are TRBV20-1 and TRBJ2-1; 9 bases align to TRBD2. V gave up 3 bases and J gave up 8 bases; unmatched junction bases: 5. The length of the CDR3 is 13 residues. Germline CDR1 is DFQATT and CDR2 is SNEGSKA (reference sequence). The CDR3 sequence: CSASSRLADEQFF. In DNA, the CDR3 is TGCAGTGCTAGTAGCCGACTAGCGGATGAGCAGTTCTTC.

This chain links TRBV14 with TRBJ2-1; 7 positions agree with TRBD2. Germline-derived CDR1 and CDR2 are SGHDN and FVKESK. The CDR3 runs to 17 residues. After removal of 0 bases from V and 3 bases from J, the junction contained 8 bases not matched to a gene. CDR3 coding DNA: TGTGCCAGCAGCCAAGAGATCGGGGGGATAGGCTACAATGAGCAGTTCTTC. This gives the protein CASSQEIGGIGYNEQFF.

The chain employs TRBV2 and TRBJ1-1; D is unresolved. Trimming stripped 2 bases from V and 1 base from J, with 8 bases between. CDR1 and CDR2 from the germline V gene are SNHLY and FYNNEI. CDR3 length: 14 amino acids. The CDR3 is CASSEWSRNTEAFF. DNA for the CDR3: TGTGCCAGCAGTGAATGGTCCAGGAACACTGAAGCTTTCTTT.

This clone was found once. The chain combines TRBV7-8 with TRBJ2-7; 8 nucleotides match TRBD2. CDR1 SGHVS and CDR2 FQNEAQ come from the germline V gene. CDR3 length: 14 residues. Trimming at V came to 2 bases and at J to 6 bases, leaving 6 bases not matched to a gene. CDR3 residues: CASSLSGRAGEQYF. CDR3 coding DNA: TGTGCCAGCAGCTTATCCGGGAGGGCGGGCGAGCAGTACTTC.

The rearrangement joins TRBV11-2 to TRBJ2-4; TRBD2 aligns across 8 bases. Unmatched junction bases numbered 12, after V lost 4 bases and J lost 1 base. Per the germline V gene, CDR1 is SGHAT and CDR2 is FQNNGV. The CDR3 sequence is 18 residues long. The CDR3: CASSSRPAGGEAKNIQYF. The CDR3, as DNA: TGTGCCAGCAGCTCCCGCCCGGCGGGGGGAGAGGCCAAAAACATTCAGTACTTC.

In this sample, this clone turned up once. The rearrangement joins TRBV7-9 to TRBJ1-6, with 12 positions matching TRBD1. Trimming took 5 bases from V and 1 from J; bases not matched to a gene: 9. Germline values: CDR1 SEHNR, CDR2 FQNEAQ (reference sequence). This CDR3 spans 19 amino acids. The CDR3 DNA sequence: TGTGCCAGCAGCCCCATGGGACAGGGGGCGCGGTCCTATAATTCACCCCTCCACTTT. This encodes CASSPMGQGARSYNSPLHF.

The gene calls are TRBV25-1 and TRBJ2-1; 10 nucleotides match TRBD1. After removal of 8 bases from V and 4 bases from J, the junction contained 5 bases not matched to a gene. The CDR3 runs to 14 residues. CDR1 MGHDK and CDR2 SYGVNS come from the germline V gene. CDR3 DNA sequence: TGTGCCAGCGGCGGGACAGGGGCATACAATGAGCAGTTCTTC. It yields the protein CASGGTGAYNEQFF. Full variable domain (outside the CDR3, taken from reference TRBV25-1 and TRBJ2-1): EADIYQTPRYLVIGTGKKITLECSQTMGHDKMYWYQQDPGMELHLIHYSYGVNSTEKGDLSSESTVSRIRTEHFPLTLESARPSHTSQYLCASGGTGAYNEQFFGPGTRLTVL.

There are a few counts of this clone. The rearrangement links TRBV19 to TRBJ1-2, with 10 bases aligning to TRBD1. Germline V lookup: CDR1 LNHDA, CDR2 SQIVND (reference sequence). The CDR3 totals 16 residues. Trimming removed 5 bases from V and 3 bases from J; junction bases left unmatched: 9. The DNA for the CDR3 is TGTGCCAGTAGTGCCCCGACAGGGGGCGGGGACTATGGCTACACCTTC. Translation gives CASSAPTGGGDYGYTF.

This sequence joins TRBV18 and TRBJ2-3; D remains unclear. Looked up from germline, CDR1 is KGHSH and CDR2 is LQKENI. Trimming removed 5 bases from V and 1 base from J, with 25 bases in between. The CDR3 is 19 residues long. The CDR3 protein is CASSLEGLGPKRGTDTQYF. The CDR3 nucleotides are TGTGCCAGCTCATTAGAAGGTCTCGGCCCAAAACGGGGCACAGATACGCAGTATTTT.

CDR3 nucleotide sequence: TGCGCCAGCAGCCTGCTAGCGGGAGTCGGCGCCTACAATGAGCAGTTCTTC. Translated: CASSLLAGVGAYNEQFF. This chain uses TRBV5-1 with TRBJ2-1, with 10 nucleotides matching TRBD2. V gave up 4 bases and J gave up 2 bases; unmatched junction bases: 9. Germline V gene lookup returns CDR1 SGHRS and CDR2 YFSETQ. CDR3 length: 17 amino acids.

The chain joins TRBV7-9 to TRBJ1-4; 8 bases are a match to TRBD1. With 4 bases clipped from V and 1 base from J, the junction kept 11 bases outside the gene matches. Germline V gene sequence: CDR1 SEHNR, CDR2 FQNEAQ (reference sequence). The CDR3 is made up of 18 amino acids. DNA for the CDR3: TGTGCCAGCAGCTCTGGACAGGGCAGTGTTGGAACTAATGAAAAACTGTTTTTT. It translates to CASSSGQGSVGTNEKLFF.

This clone has a handful of counts. The chain joins TRBV3-1 (or the pseudogene TRBV3-2) to TRBJ2-5; TRBD2 matches at 9 bases. The CDR3 totals 15 residues. The J segment lost 3 bases and the V segment lost 0 bases, leaving 2 bases of the junction unmatched. Germline CDR1 and CDR2: LGHDT and YNNKEL (reference sequence). This CDR3 is CASSQDRTSEETQYF. CDR3 DNA: TGTGCCAGCAGCCAAGATCGGACTAGCGAAGAGACCCAGTACTTC.

V and J are TRBV27 and TRBJ1-1; D might be TRBD1 (6 bases). Trimming took off 1 base at V and 4 bases at J, with 22 bases between the two ends. CDR3 size: 18 residues. Germline CDR1 is MNHEY and CDR2 is SMNVEV (reference sequence). Written as DNA, the CDR3 is TGTGCCAGCAGTTTATGGGCAAAAAGACAGGTTGGATTCACTGAAGCTTTCTTT. It specifies CASSLWAKRQVGFTEAFF.

CDR3 bases: TGTGCCAGCACCTCGGGGGAGGGCACTGAAGCTTTCTTT. This encodes CASTSGEGTEAFF. The chain links TRBV7-9 to TRBJ1-1, with D possibly being TRBD1 (5 bases). With 7 bases removed from V and 4 bases from J, the gap between germline ends came to 13 bases. CDR1 and CDR2 (germline): SEHNR, FQNEAQ (reference sequence). CDR3 length: 13 amino acids.

V usage is TRBV6-1 and J usage is TRBJ2-5; 10 nucleotides align to TRBD2. CDR1 and CDR2 from the germline V gene are MNHNS and SASEGT. The trim removed 6 bases at V and 1 base at J, leaving 14 bases unmatched. This CDR3 has 18 amino acids. DNA for the CDR3: TGTGCCAGCAGCGAAAACGTTTTAGCGGGGGGTACCCAAGAGACCCAGTACTTC. As protein: CASSENVLAGGTQETQYF.

CDR3 nucleotides: TGTGCCAGCAGCCGTTATGCAGCTAGCGGGGGCTTAATCCGGGGCAATGAGCAGTTCTTC. As protein: CASSRYAASGGLIRGNEQFF. V is TRBV7-7 and J is TRBJ2-1, with 10 bases identical to TRBD2. The germline V gene encodes CDR1 SSHAT and CDR2 FNYEAQ (reference sequence). The V and J ends lost 5 bases and 6 bases, in that order; junction bases with no gene match: 22. The CDR3 has 20 amino acids.

The chain recombines TRBV20-1 with TRBJ1-4, with D unresolved. Germline V CDR1 and CDR2: DFQATT, SNEGSKA (reference sequence). V dropped 6 bases and J dropped 7 bases, with 9 bases sitting between them. This CDR3 has 11 amino acids. The chain's CDR3 is CSAARSEKLFF. CDR3 nucleotides: TGCAGTGCCGCCAGAAGTGAAAAACTGTTTTTT.

CDR3 sequence reads: CASSLSGVDTGELFF. CDR3 coding DNA: TGTGCCAGCAGCTTGAGCGGGGTAGACACCGGGGAGCTGTTTTTT. This chain uses TRBV5-4 with TRBJ2-2; 7 positions agree with TRBD2. The CDR3 totals 15 residues. Trimming removed 1 base from V and 3 bases from J; junction bases left unmatched: 3. Germline V CDR1 and CDR2: SGHNT, YYREEE (reference sequence).

The chain is built from TRBV29-1 and TRBJ2-2, with 8 bases identical to TRBD1. CDR3 length: 13 amino acids. Germline assignment: CDR1 SQVTM and CDR2 ANQGSEA. The V and J ends lost 7 bases and 2 bases, in that order; junction bases with no gene match: 3. The CDR3 sequence: CSGQGPNTGELFF. The CDR3 DNA reads as TGCAGCGGACAGGGGCCCAACACCGGGGAGCTGTTTTTT.

The genes are TRBV19 and TRBJ1-5; 7 bases are a match to TRBD1. The ends lost 8 bases at V and 3 bases at J; junction bases unmatched: 4. The germline V gene encodes CDR1 LNHDA and CDR2 SQIVND (reference sequence). This CDR3 is built from 13 residues. CDR3 sequence reads: CASSDRANQPQHF. The CDR3 nucleotides read TGTGCCAGTTCCGACAGGGCCAATCAGCCCCAGCATTTT. Supplemented by reference TRBV19 and TRBJ1-5, the full variable domain reads DGGITQSPKYLFRKEGQNVTLSCEQNLNHDAMYWYRQDPGQGLRLIYYSQIVNDFQKGDIAEGYSVSREKKESFPLTVTSAQKNPTAFYLCASSDRANQPQHFGDGTRLSIL.

The chain couples TRBV4-3 to TRBJ2-7; tentative D call: TRBD2 (5 bases). The germline V gene has CDR1 LGHNA and CDR2 YSLEER. V lost 0 bases to trimming and J lost 7 bases, with 10 bases between them. This CDR3 contains 13 residues. In DNA form, the CDR3 reads TGCGCCAGCAGCCAAGATCCCAGAGGGGAGCAGTACTTC. It yields the protein CASSQDPRGEQYF.

The V and J genes are TRBV4-1 and TRBJ2-7, with 9 bases aligning to TRBD1. The CDR3 spans 15 residues. The ends lost 3 bases at V and 2 bases at J; junction bases unmatched: 5. The germline CDR1 and CDR2 sequences are MGHRA and YSYEKL. The CDR3 spells CASSHDGQGTYEQYF. The CDR3 DNA is TGCGCCAGCAGCCACGACGGACAGGGGACCTACGAGCAGTACTTC.

This CDR3 is CASSPEQALVTQYF. CDR3 DNA sequence: TGTGCCAGCAGCCCGGAACAGGCGTTAGTTACGCAGTATTTT. The chain couples TRBV5-4 to TRBJ2-3, with D maybe TRBD1 (5 bases). The CDR3 has 14 residues. V was clipped by 4 bases and J by 8 bases, with 17 bases between them. Germline V CDR1 and CDR2: SGHNT, YYREEE (reference sequence).

The sample holds one count of this clone. The CDR3 sequence is CASNGGMNTEAFF. For the CDR3, the DNA is TGTGCCAGTAATGGAGGGATGAACACTGAAGCTTTCTTT. V is TRBV18 and J is TRBJ1-1; no definite D call. The CDR3 length is 13 residues. Germline loops: CDR1 KGHSH, CDR2 LQKENI. V was shortened by 9 bases and J by 0 bases, with 11 bases between the two germline ends.

V usage is TRBV6-2 or TRBV6-3 and J usage is TRBJ2-2; D remains ambiguous. Germline CDR1 is MNHEY and CDR2 is SVGEGT. This CDR3 has 16 amino acids. Trimming left V 0 bases short and J 5 bases short, with 13 bases between. The CDR3 bases are TGTGCCAGCAGTTACTCGGCAGGCCTGGGTACCGGGGAGCTGTTTTTT. It specifies CASSYSAGLGTGELFF.

In this sample, this clone turned up once. The V gene is TRBV5-6, the J gene TRBJ2-7, with 13 bases that match TRBD2. V was clipped by 4 bases and J by 7 bases; unmatched bases: 8. From germline, CDR1 is SGHDT and CDR2 YYEEEE. CDR3 length: 15 amino acids. CDR3 sequence: CASSPGLAGLSEQYF. The CDR3 nucleotides read TGTGCCAGCAGCCCGGGACTAGCGGGGTTAAGTGAGCAGTACTTC.

The chain is built from TRBV18 and TRBJ2-3, with 8 bases identical to TRBD1. V gave up 3 bases and J gave up 1 base; unmatched junction bases: 6. The CDR3 has 16 amino acids. Germline assignment: CDR1 KGHSH and CDR2 LQKENI. Here the CDR3 reads CASSPLDREGTDTQYF. In DNA, the CDR3 is TGTGCCAGCTCACCGCTGGACAGGGAGGGCACAGATACGCAGTATTTT.

This chain connects TRBV19 to TRBJ1-3; TRBD1 is a possible D gene (6 bases). This CDR3 comprises 16 residues. Germline assignment: CDR1 LNHDA and CDR2 SQIVND (reference sequence). Trimming removed 2 bases from V and 1 base from J, with 12 bases in between. For the CDR3, the DNA is TGTGCCAGTAGTATACAAGTGGGGGCGTCTGGAAACACCATATATTTT. Protein: CASSIQVGASGNTIYF.

This chain joins TRBV11-2 and TRBJ2-5; TRBD1 agrees at 9 bases. CDR3 length: 16 amino acids. The germline V gene encodes CDR1 SGHAT and CDR2 FQNNGV. V gave up 4 bases and J gave up 5 bases; unmatched junction bases: 11. CDR3 sequence reads: CASSSPGTGQRETQYF. For the CDR3, the DNA is TGTGCCAGCAGCTCTCCCGGGACAGGGCAGCGCGAGACCCAGTACTTC.